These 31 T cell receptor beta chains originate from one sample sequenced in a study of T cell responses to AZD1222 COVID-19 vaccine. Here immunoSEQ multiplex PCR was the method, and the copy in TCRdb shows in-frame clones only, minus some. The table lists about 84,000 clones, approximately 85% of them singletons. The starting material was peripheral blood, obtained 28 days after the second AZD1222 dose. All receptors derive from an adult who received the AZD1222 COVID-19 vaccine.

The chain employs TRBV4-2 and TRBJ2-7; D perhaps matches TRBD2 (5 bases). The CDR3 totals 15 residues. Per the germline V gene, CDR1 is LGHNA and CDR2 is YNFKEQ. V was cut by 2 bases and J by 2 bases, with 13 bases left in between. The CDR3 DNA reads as TGTGCCAGCAGCCAAAATTCCGGGGAAGCCTACGAGCAGTACTTC. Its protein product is CASSQNSGEAYEQYF.

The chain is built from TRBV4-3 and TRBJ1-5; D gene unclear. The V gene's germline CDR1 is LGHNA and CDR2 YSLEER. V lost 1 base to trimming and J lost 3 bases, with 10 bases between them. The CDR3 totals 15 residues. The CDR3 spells CASSQVPGTNQPQHF. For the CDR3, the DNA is TGCGCCAGCAGCCAAGTACCAGGTACCAATCAGCCCCAGCATTTT.

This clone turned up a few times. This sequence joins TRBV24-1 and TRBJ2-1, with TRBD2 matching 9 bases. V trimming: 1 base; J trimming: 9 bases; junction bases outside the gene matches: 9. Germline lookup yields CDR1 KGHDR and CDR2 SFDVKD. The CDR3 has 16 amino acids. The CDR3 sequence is CATSDLLAGEAAEQFF. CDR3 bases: TGTGCCACCAGTGATTTATTAGCGGGGGAGGCTGCTGAGCAGTTCTTC.

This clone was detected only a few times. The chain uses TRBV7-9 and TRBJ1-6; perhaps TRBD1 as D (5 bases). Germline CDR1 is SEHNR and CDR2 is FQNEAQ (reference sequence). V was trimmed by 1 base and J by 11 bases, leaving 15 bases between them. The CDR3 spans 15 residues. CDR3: CASSLVAGDGAPLHF. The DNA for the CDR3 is TGTGCCAGCAGCTTAGTCGCTGGGGACGGGGCACCCCTCCACTTT.

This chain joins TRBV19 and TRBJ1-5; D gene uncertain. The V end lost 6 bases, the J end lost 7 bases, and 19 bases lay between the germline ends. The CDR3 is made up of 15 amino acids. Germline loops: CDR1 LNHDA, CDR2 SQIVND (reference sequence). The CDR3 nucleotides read TGTGCCAGTAGACGGGATAAAACCGATGCACAGCCCCAGCATTTT. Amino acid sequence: CASRRDKTDAQPQHF.

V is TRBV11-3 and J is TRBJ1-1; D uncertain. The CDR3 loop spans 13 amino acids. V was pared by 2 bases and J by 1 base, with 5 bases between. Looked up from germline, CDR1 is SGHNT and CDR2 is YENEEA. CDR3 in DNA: TGTGCCAGCAGCTTAAGGCCGAACACTGAAGCTTTCTTT. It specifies CASSLRPNTEAFF. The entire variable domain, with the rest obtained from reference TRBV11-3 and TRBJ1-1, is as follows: EAGVVQSPRYKIIEKKQPVAFWCNPISGHNTLYWYLQNLGQGPELLIRYENEEAVDDSQLPKDRFSAERLKGVDSTLKIQPAELGDSAVYLCASSLRPNTEAFFGQGTRLTVV.

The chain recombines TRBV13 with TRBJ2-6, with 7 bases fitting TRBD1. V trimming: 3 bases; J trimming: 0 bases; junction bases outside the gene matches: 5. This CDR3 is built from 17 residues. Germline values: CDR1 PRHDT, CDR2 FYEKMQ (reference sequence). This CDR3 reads CASSFVTGSSGANVLTF. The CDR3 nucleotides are TGTGCCAGCAGCTTCGTGACAGGGAGCTCTGGGGCCAACGTCCTGACTTTC.

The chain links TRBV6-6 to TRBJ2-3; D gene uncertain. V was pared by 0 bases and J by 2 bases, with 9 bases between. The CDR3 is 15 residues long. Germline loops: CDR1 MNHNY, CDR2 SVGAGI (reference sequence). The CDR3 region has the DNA TGTGCCAGCAGTTACTCAGTCACTTCCACAGATACGCAGTATTTT. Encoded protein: CASSYSVTSTDTQYF.

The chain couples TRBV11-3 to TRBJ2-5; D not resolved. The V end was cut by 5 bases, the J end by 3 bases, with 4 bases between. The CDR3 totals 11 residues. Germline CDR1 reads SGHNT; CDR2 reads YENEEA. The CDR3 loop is CASSQKETQYF. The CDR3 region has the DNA TGTGCCAGCAGCCAGAAAGAGACCCAGTACTTC.

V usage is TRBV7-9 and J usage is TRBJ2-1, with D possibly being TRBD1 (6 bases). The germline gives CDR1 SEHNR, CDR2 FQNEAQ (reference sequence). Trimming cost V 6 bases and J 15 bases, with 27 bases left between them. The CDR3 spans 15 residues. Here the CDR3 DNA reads TGTGCCAGCAGTCAAACGGGACAAAGTAGGGTGAGGGTGTTCTTC. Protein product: CASSQTGQSRVRVFF.

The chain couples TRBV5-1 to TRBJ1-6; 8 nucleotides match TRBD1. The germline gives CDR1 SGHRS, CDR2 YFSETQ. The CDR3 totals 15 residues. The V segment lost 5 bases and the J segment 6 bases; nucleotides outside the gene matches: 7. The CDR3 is CASRDRVGGNSPLHF. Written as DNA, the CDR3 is TGCGCCAGCAGGGACAGGGTTGGCGGTAATTCACCCCTCCACTTT. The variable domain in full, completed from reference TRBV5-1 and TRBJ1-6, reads KAGVTQTPRYLIKTRGQQVTLSCSPISGHRSVSWYQQTPGQGLQFLFEYFSETQRNKGNFPGRFSGRQFSNSRSEMNVSTLELGDSALYLCASRDRVGGNSPLHFGNGTRLTVT.

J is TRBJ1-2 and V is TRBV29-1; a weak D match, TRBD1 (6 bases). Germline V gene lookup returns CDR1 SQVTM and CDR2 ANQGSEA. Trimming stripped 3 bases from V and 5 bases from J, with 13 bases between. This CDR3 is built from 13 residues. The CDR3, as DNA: TGCAGCGTTGAGGGCCAGGGGACGTATGGCTACACCTTC. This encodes CSVEGQGTYGYTF.

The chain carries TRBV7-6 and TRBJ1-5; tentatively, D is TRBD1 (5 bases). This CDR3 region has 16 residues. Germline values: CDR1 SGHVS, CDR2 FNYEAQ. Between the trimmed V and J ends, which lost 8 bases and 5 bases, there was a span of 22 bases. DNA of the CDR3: TGTGCCAGCCTAACAGAGGACACCCCCCACGATCAGCCCCAGCATTTT. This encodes CASLTEDTPHDQPQHF. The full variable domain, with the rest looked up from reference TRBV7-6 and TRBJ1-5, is GAGVSQSPRYKVTKRGQDVALRCDPISGHVSLYWYRQALGQGPEFLTYFNYEAQQDKSGLPNDRFSAERPEGSISTLTIQRTEQRDSAMYRCASLTEDTPHDQPQHFGDGTRLSIL.

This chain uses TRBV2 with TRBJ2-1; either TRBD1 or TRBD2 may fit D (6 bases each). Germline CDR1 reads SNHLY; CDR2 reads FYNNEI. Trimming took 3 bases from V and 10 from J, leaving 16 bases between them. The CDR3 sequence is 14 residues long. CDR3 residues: CASSDYVGGGEQFF. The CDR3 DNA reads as TGTGCCAGCAGTGATTATGTGGGGGGCGGCGAGCAGTTCTTC.

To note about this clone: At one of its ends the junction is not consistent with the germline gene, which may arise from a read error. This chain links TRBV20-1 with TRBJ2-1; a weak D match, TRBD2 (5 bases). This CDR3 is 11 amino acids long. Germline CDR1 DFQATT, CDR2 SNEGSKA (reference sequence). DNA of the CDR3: TGCAGTGCAATCGAGGTGGACTCTATGCTCTTC. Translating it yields CSAIEVDSMLF.

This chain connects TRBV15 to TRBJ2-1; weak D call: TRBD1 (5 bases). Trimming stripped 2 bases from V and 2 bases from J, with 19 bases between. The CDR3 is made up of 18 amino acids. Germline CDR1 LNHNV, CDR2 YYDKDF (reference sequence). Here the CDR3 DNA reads TGTGCCACCAGCAGAAGACAGTGGATAGGAGCCCCCTACAATGAGCAGTTCTTC. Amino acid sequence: CATSRRQWIGAPYNEQFF.

CDR3 DNA sequence: TGTGCCAGCAGTTTATCGGGTTCAGGAAACACCATATATTTT. This sequence encodes CASSLSGSGNTIYF. The chain couples TRBV27 to TRBJ1-3; D gene unclear. The germline gives CDR1 MNHEY, CDR2 SMNVEV (reference sequence). Trimming left V 0 bases short and J 4 bases short, with 7 bases between. The CDR3 sequence is 14 residues long.

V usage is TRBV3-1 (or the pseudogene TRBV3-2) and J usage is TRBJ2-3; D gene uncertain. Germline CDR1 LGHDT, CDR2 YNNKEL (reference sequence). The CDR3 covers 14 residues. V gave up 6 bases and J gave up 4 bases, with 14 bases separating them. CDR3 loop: CASRQTGFSDTQYF. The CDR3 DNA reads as TGTGCCAGCAGACAGACTGGCTTTTCAGATACGCAGTATTTT.

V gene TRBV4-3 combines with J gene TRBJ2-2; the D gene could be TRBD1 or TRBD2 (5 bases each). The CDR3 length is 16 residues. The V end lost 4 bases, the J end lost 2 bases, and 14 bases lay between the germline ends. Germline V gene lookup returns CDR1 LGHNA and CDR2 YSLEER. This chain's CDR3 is CASSRFGTTNTGELFF. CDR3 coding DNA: TGCGCCAGCAGCCGATTTGGGACCACAAACACCGGGGAGCTGTTTTTT.

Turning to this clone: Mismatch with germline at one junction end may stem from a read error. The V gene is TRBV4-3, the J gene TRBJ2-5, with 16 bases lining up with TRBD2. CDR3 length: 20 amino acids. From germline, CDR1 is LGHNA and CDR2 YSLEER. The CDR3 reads CARSRSPPGTSGRAGETQYF. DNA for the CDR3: TGCGCCCGCAGCCGAAGCCCACCCGGGACTAGCGGGAGGGCTGGGGAGACCCAGTACTTC.

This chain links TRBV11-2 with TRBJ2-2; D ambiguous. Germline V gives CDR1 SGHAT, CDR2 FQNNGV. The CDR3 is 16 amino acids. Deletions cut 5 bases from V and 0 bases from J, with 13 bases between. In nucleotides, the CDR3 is TGTGCCAGCAGCGGCTGGGAAACTACGAACACCGGGGAGCTGTTTTTT. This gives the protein CASSGWETTNTGELFF.

CDR3 protein: CASARSGADTQYF. The CDR3 DNA reads TGTGCTAGTGCCAGATCGGGGGCGGATACGCAGTATTTT. The V gene is TRBV12-5, the J gene TRBJ2-3, with D perhaps assigned TRBD1 or TRBD2 (6 bases each). The germline V gene has CDR1 LGHNT and CDR2 FRNRAP. Trimming cost V 7 bases and J 6 bases, with 14 bases left between them. The CDR3 is made up of 13 amino acids.

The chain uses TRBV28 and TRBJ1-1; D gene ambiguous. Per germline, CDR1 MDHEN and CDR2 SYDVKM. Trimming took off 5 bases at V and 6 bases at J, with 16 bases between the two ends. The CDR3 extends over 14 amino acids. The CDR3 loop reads CASSIPRRAAEAFF. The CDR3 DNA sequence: TGTGCCAGCAGTATACCCCGACGGGCGGCTGAAGCTTTCTTT.

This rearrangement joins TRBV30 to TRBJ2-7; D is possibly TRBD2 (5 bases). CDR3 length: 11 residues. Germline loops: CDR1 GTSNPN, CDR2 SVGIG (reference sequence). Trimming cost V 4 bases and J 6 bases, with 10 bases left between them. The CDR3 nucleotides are TGTGCCTGGAATCATGGGAGCGAGCAGTACGTC. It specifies CAWNHGSEQYV.

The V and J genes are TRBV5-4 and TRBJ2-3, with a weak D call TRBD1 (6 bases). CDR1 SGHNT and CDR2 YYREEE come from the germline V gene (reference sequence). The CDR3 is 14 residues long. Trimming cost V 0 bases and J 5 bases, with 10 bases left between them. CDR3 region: CASSLEQGVDTQYF. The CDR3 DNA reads TGTGCCAGCAGCTTGGAACAGGGTGTAGATACGCAGTATTTT.

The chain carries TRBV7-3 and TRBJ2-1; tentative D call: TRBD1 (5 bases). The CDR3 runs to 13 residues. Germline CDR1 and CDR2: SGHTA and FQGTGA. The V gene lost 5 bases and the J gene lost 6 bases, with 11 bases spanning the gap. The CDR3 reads CASSAGHLNEQFF. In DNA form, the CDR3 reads TGTGCCAGCAGCGCCGGACACCTCAATGAGCAGTTCTTC.

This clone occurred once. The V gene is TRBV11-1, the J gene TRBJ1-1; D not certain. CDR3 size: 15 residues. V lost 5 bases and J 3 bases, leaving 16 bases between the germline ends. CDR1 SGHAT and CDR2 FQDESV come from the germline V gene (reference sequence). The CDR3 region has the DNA TGTGCCAGCAGCACCCACTTGTTCCGGGACACTGAAGCTTTCTTT. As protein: CASSTHLFRDTEAFF.

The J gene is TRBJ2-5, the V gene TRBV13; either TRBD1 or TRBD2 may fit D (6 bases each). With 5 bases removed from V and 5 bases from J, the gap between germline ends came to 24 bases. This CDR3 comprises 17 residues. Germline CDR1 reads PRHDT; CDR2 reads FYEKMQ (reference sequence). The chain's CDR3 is CASSKGGRGYAGETQYF. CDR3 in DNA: TGTGCCAGCAGCAAGGGAGGCAGGGGTTACGCAGGCGAGACCCAGTACTTC.

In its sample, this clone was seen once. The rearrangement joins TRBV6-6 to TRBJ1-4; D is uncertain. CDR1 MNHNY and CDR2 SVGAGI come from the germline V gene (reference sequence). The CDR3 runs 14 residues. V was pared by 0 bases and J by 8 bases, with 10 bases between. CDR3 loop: CASSYSSEEEKLFF. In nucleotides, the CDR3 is TGTGCCAGCAGTTACTCGAGTGAGGAAGAAAAACTGTTTTTT.

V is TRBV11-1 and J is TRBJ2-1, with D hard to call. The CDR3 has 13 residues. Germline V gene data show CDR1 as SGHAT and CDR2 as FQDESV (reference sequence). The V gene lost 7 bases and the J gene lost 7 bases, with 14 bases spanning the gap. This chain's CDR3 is CASTRMTVNEQFF. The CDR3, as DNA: TGTGCCAGCACCCGAATGACTGTAAATGAGCAGTTCTTC.

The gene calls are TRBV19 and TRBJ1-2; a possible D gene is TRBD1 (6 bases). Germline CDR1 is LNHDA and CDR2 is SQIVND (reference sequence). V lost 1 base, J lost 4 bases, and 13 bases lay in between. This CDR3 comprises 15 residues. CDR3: CASSIGQASFYGYTF. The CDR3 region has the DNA TGTGCCAGTAGTATAGGACAGGCGTCCTTCTATGGCTACACCTTC. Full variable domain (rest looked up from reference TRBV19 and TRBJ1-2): DGGITQSPKYLFRKEGQNVTLSCEQNLNHDAMYWYRQDPGQGLRLIYYSQIVNDFQKGDIAEGYSVSREKKESFPLTVTSAQKNPTAFYLCASSIGQASFYGYTFGSGTRLTVV.